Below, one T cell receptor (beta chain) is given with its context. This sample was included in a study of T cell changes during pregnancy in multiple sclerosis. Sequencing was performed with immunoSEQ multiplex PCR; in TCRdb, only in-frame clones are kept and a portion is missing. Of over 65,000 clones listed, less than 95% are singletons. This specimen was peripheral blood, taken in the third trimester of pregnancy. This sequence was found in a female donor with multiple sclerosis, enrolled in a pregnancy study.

The CDR3 spells CASSSRGSQNTGELFF. In nucleotides, the CDR3 is TGTGCCAGCAGTTCTAGGGGTAGCCAGAACACCGGGGAGCTGTTTTTT. V gene TRBV7-2 combines with J gene TRBJ2-2, with D possibly matching TRBD1 (5 bases). This CDR3 has 16 amino acids. Looked up from germline, CDR1 is SGHTA and CDR2 is FQGNSA. Trimming shortened V by 6 bases and J by 1 base, and 15 bases separated the two germline ends.